Included here is one T cell receptor beta chain sequence, with context. The antigen remains unidentified. The data were obtained in a study of Ad26.COV2.S vaccination and SARS-CoV-2 variants. Repertoires were generated with immunoSEQ multiplex PCR, while TCRdb's copy carries only in-frame clones and drops some. The table lists about 420,000 clones, 88% of them singletons. In germline, CDR1 is SGDLS, CDR2 YYNGEE. The CDR3 sequence is 15 residues long. Trimming at V came to 3 bases and at J to 7 bases, leaving 10 bases not matched to a gene. Described treatment: roughly 19 received Ad26.COV2.S at low or high dose, single or two shots; 5 received placebo; per-sample allocation not given. On day 63 after the first injection, vaccine and placebo recipients gave samples. The study, taken as a whole, reports: In vaccinated individuals, spike-specific CD8+ and CD4+ T cell responses reportedly displayed substantial breadth.

The sample consisted of peripheral blood, taken in a trial of Ad26.COV2.S vaccine versus placebo. The chain links TRBV9 to TRBJ2-1, with TRBD2 identical over 7 bases. The sequence was collected from a person aged 18-60 years who received the Ad26.COV2.S COVID-19 vaccine or a placebo. CDR3 nucleotide sequence: TGTGCCAGCAGCGAGCCGGGACTAACGGGGAATGAGCAGTTCTTC. It yields the protein CASSEPGLTGNEQFF.